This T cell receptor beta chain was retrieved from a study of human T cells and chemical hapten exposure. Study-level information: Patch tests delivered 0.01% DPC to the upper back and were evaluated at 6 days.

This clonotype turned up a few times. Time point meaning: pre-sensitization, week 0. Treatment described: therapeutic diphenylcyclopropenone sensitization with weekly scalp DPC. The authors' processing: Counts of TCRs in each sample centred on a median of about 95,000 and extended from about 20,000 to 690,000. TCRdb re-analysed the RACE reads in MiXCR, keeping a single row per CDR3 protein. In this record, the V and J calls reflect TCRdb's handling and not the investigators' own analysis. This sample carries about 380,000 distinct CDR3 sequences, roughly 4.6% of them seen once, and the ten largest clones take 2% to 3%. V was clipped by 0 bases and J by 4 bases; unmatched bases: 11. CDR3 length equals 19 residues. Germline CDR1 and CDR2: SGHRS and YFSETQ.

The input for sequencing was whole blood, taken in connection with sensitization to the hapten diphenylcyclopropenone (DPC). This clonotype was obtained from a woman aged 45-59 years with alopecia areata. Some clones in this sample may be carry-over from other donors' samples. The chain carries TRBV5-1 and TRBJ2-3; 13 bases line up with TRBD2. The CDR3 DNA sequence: TGCGCCAGCAGCTTGGGGACTAGCGGGAGAAGCCTGGTCGCAGATACGCAGTATTTT. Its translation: CASSLGTSGRSLVADTQYF.